Shown below are 10 T cell receptor beta chains from a single sample sequenced in a study of T-cell reconstitution after alpha-beta-depleted transplantation in children. Preparation of the TCRbeta library used unique molecular identifiers. MiXCR, applied by TCRdb to the PCR reads, yields one record per CDR3 protein. The table lists a few hundred thousand distinct CDR3 sequences, roughly 30% of them singletons, with approximately 39% in the top ten. Sequenced here: PBMCs, sampled before TCRalphabeta/CD19-depleted stem cell transplant. These receptors were collected from a boy in the first two years of life with Wiskott-Aldrich syndrome, due to receive a stem cell transplant.

This clonotype occurred a few times. V is TRBV5-1 and J is TRBJ2-7, with TRBD2 identical over 8 bases. Germline values: CDR1 SGHRS, CDR2 YFSETQ. The V and J ends lost 1 base and 1 base, in that order; junction bases with no gene match: 1. CDR3 length: 14 amino acids. In DNA form, the CDR3 reads TGCGCCAGCAGCTTGCCGGGAGGGTCCTACGAGCAGTACTTC. It encodes CASSLPGGSYEQYF.

CDR3 DNA sequence: TGCGCCAGCAGCTTATTCCCGGGACAGGCGTACGAGCAGTACTTC. Its protein product is CASSLFPGQAYEQYF. The gene calls are TRBV5-1 and TRBJ2-7; 8 bases fit TRBD1. J gave up 4 bases and V 2 bases, and 8 bases lay outside the gene matches. The CDR3 has 15 amino acids. The germline V gene encodes CDR1 SGHRS and CDR2 YFSETQ.

This clonotype was seen once. J is TRBJ2-7 and V is TRBV18; TRBD2 aligns across 8 bases. The CDR3 has 16 amino acids. After removal of 1 base from V and 1 base from J, the junction contained 6 bases not matched to a gene. Germline-derived CDR1 and CDR2 are KGHSH and LQKENI. CDR3 coding DNA: TGTGCCAGCTCACCACGGATAGCGGGGAGGTCCTACGAGCAGTACTTC. This translates into CASSPRIAGRSYEQYF.

The chain joins TRBV10-3 to TRBJ1-5; 7 bases line up with TRBD1. Germline V gene data show CDR1 as ENHRY and CDR2 as SYGVKD. The V segment lost 7 bases and the J segment 5 bases; nucleotides outside the gene matches: 8. The CDR3 covers 14 residues. In DNA form, the CDR3 reads TGTGCCATCAATAAACAGGGGCCGGATCAGCCCCAGCATTTT. The encoded protein is CAINKQGPDQPQHF.

This clonotype was seen just once. The chain combines TRBV7-8 with TRBJ2-2; TRBD1 aligns across 8 bases. V trimming: 1 base; J trimming: 6 bases; junction bases outside the gene matches: 10. The CDR3 loop spans 17 amino acids. Germline V lookup: CDR1 SGHVS, CDR2 FQNEAQ. Written as DNA, the CDR3 is TGTGCCAGCAGCTTAGACCGGGACAGGTACCCCTCCGGGGAGCTGTTTTTT. Translating it yields CASSLDRDRYPSGELFF.

The V call is TRBV18, the J call TRBJ1-6, with TRBD1 matching 7 bases. The CDR3 has 13 amino acids. With V trimmed by 6 bases and J by 10 bases, 6 bases remained unmatched. Germline V gives CDR1 KGHSH, CDR2 LQKENI. The CDR3 spells CASSPTGWSPLHF. The CDR3 DNA follows: TGTGCCAGCTCCCCGACAGGGTGGTCACCCCTCCACTTT. The complete variable domain, with remaining parts taken from reference TRBV18 and TRBJ1-6, reads NAGVMQNPRHLVRRRGQEARLRCSPMKGHSHVYWYRQLPEEGLKFMVYLQKENIIDESGMPKERFSAEFPKEGPSILRIQQVVRGDSAAYFCASSPTGWSPLHFGNGTRLTVT.

The J gene is TRBJ2-7, the V gene TRBV19; D unresolved. Trimming took 3 bases from V and 4 from J, leaving 10 bases between them. This CDR3 comprises 13 residues. CDR1 is LNHDA and CDR2 is SQIVND in the germline V gene (reference sequence). CDR3 protein: CASSIAVTYEQYF. CDR3 coding DNA: TGTGCCAGTAGTATCGCAGTAACTTACGAGCAGTACTTC.

The V gene is TRBV18, the J gene TRBJ1-1; D remains ambiguous. This CDR3 has 12 residues. The V end was cut by 2 bases, the J end by 8 bases, with 9 bases between. Germline CDR1 reads KGHSH; CDR2 reads LQKENI. DNA of the CDR3: TGTGCCAGCTCACCAGCAGAACCCGAAGCTTTCTTT. Translation: CASSPAEPEAFF.

The CDR3 region has the DNA TGCGCCAGTCAAGCAGGGGGCCCGGAAGATACGCAGTATTTT. It codes for CASQAGGPEDTQYF. The rearrangement links TRBV5-1 to TRBJ2-3; 8 bases align to TRBD1. This CDR3 is built from 14 residues. The trim removed 8 bases at V and 5 bases at J, leaving 10 bases unmatched. Germline V gene lookup returns CDR1 SGHRS and CDR2 YFSETQ.

The chain combines TRBV27 with TRBJ1-4, with a possible D match to TRBD1 (5 bases). From germline, CDR1 is MNHEY and CDR2 SMNVEV (reference sequence). The ends were cut back, 5 bases at V and 1 base at J, with 20 bases in the middle. The CDR3 loop spans 18 amino acids. CDR3 region: CASSRGPRGIGTNEKLFF. CDR3 nucleotide sequence: TGTGCCAGCAGTCGGGGCCCGCGGGGGATAGGAACTAATGAAAAACTGTTTTTT. Variable domain in full (rest from reference TRBV27 and TRBJ1-4): EAQVTQNPRYLITVTGKKLTVTCSQNMNHEYMSWYRQDPGLGLRQIYYSMNVEVTDKGDVPEGYKVSRKEKRNFPLILESPSPNQTSLYFCASSRGPRGIGTNEKLFFGSGTQLSVL.